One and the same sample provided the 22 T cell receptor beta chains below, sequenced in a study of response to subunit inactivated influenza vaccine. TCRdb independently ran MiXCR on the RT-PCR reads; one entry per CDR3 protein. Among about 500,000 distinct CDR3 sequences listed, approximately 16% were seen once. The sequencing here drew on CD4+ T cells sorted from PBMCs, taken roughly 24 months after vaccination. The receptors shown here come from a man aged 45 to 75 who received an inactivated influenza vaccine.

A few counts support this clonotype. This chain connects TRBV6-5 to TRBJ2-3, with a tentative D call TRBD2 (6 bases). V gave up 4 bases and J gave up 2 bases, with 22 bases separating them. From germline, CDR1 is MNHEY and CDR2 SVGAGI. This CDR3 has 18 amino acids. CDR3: CASSLTISGSAYTDTQYF. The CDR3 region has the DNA TGTGCCAGCAGTTTGACGATTAGCGGAAGCGCGTACACAGATACGCAGTATTTT.

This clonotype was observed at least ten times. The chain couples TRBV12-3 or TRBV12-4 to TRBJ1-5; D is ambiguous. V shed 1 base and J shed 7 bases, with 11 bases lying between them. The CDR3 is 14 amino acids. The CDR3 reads CASSLERVGQPQHF. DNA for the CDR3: TGTGCCAGCAGTTTAGAGCGGGTCGGGCAGCCCCAGCATTTT.

The CDR3 DNA reads TGCGCCAGCAGCCAAGTTATGGCGGGGTACGAGCAGTACTTC. This translates into CASSQVMAGYEQYF. This chain connects TRBV4-3 to TRBJ2-7; weak D call: TRBD2 (6 bases). The CDR3 spans 14 residues. The germline CDR1 and CDR2 sequences are LGHNA and YSLEER. Trimming removed 1 base at V and 4 bases at J, with 11 bases between.

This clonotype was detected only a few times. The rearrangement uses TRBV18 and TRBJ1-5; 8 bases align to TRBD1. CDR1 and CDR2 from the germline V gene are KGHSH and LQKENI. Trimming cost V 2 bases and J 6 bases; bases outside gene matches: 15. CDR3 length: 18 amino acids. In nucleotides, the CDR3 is TGTGCCAGCTCACCAGACAGGGGAGGACCCACCACAAGTCAGCCCCAGCATTTT. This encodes CASSPDRGGPTTSQPQHF.

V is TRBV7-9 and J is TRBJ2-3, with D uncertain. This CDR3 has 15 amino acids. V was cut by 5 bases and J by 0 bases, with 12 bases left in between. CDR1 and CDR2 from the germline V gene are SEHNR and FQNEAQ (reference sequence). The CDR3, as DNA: TGTGCCAGCAGCGCGTACAAACCTAGCACAGATACGCAGTATTTT. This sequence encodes CASSAYKPSTDTQYF.

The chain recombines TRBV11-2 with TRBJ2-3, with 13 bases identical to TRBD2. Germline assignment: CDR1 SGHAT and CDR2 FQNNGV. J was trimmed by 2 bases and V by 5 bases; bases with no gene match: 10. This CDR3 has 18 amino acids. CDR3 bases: TGTGCCAGCAGCAGGATAGGGACTAGCGGGACTTACACAGATACGCAGTATTTT. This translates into CASSRIGTSGTYTDTQYF.

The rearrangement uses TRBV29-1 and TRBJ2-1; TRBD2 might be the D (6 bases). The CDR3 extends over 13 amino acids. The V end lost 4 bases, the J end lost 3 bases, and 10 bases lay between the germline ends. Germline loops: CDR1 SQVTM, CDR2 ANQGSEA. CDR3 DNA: TGCAGCGTTGCTAGCGAGAGCTACAATGAGCAGTTCTTC. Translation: CSVASESYNEQFF.

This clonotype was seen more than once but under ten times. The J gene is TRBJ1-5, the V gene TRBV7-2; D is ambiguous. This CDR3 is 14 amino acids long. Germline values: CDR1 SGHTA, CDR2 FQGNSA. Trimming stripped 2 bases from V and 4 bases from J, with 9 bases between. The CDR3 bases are TGTGCCAGCAGCTTAATAGGAGCTAATCAGCCCCAGCATTTT. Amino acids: CASSLIGANQPQHF.

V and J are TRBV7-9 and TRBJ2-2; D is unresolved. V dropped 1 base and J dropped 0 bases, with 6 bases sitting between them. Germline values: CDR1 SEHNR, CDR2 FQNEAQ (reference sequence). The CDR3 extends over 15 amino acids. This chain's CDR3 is CASSLVGSNTGELFF. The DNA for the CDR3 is TGTGCCAGCAGCTTAGTTGGATCGAACACCGGGGAGCTGTTTTTT.

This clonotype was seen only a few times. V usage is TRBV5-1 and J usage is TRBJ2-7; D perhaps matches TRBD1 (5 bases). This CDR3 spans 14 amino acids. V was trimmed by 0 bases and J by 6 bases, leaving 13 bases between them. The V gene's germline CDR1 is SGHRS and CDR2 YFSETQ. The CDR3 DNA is TGCGCCAGCAGCTTGGGGCAGGGTGTGACCGAGCAGTACTTC. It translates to CASSLGQGVTEQYF.

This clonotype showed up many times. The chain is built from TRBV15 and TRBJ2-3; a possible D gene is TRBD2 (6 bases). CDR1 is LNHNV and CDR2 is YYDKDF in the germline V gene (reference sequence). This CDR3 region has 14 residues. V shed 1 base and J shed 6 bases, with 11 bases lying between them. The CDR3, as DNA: TGTGCCACCAGCAGAGTGGGGGGTGTGGATACGCAGTATTTT. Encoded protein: CATSRVGGVDTQYF.

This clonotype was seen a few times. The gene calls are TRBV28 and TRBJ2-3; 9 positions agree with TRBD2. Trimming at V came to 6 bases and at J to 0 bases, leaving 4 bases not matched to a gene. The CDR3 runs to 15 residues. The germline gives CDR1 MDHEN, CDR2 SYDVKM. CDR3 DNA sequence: TGTGCCAGCAGCGGGACTAGCAGAAGCACAGATACGCAGTATTTT. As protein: CASSGTSRSTDTQYF.

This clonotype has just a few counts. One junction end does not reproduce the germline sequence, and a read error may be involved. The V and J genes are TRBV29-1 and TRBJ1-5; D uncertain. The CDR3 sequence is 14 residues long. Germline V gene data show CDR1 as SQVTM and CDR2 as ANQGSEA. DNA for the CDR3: TGCAGCGTCACAGATGGTCCGGGCAATCAGCCCCAGCTTTTT. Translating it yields CSVTDGPGNQPQLF.

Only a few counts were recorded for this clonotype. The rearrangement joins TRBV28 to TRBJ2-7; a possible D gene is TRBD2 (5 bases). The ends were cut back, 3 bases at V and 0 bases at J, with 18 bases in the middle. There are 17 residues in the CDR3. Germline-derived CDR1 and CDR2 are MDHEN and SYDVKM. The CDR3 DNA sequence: TGTGCCAGCAGTTTGCGGGTAGAACTAAGGAGCTCCTACGAGCAGTACTTC. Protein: CASSLRVELRSSYEQYF.

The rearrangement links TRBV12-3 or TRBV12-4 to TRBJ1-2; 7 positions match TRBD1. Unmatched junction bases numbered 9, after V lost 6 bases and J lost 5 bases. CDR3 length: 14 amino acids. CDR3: CASSQHQGGYGYTF. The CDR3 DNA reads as TGTGCCAGCAGCCAACACCAGGGGGGTTATGGCTACACCTTC.

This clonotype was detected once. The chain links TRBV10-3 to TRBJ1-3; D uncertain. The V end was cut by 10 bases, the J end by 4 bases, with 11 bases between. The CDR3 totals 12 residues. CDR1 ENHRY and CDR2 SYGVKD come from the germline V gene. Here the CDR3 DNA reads TGTGCCACACAAGGTTCGGGAAACACCATATATTTT. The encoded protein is CATQGSGNTIYF.

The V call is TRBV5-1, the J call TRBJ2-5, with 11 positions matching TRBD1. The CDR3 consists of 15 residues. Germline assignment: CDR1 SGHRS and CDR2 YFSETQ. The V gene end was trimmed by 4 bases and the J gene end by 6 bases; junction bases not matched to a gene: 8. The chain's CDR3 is CASSIGQGAMKTQYF. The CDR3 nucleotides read TGCGCCAGCAGCATCGGACAGGGGGCTATGAAGACCCAGTACTTC.

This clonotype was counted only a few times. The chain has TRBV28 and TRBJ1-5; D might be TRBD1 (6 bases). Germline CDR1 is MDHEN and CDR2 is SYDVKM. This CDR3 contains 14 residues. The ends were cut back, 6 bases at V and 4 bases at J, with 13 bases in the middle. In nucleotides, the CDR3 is TGTGCCAGCAGGCAAGACAGGAGGAATCAGCCCCAGCATTTT. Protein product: CASRQDRRNQPQHF.

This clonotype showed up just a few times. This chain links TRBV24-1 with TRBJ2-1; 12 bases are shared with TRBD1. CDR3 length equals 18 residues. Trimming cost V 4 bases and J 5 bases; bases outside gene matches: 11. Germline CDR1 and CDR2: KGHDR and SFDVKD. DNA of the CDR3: TGTGCCACCAGTGACCCCCTGGGGGGACAGGGGGCTGACAATGAGCAGTTCTTC. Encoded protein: CATSDPLGGQGADNEQFF.

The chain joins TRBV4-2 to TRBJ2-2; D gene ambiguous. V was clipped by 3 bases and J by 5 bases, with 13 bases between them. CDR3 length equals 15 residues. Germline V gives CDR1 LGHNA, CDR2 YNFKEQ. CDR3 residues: CASSHMESRTGELFF. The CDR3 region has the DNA TGTGCCAGCAGCCACATGGAATCTCGGACCGGGGAGCTGTTTTTT.

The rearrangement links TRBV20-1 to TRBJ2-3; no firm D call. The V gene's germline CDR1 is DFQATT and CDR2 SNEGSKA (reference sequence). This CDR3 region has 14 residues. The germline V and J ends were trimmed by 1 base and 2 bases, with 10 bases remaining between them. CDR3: CSARGGPTTDTQYF. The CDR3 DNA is TGCAGTGCTAGAGGAGGACCTACCACAGATACGCAGTATTTT.

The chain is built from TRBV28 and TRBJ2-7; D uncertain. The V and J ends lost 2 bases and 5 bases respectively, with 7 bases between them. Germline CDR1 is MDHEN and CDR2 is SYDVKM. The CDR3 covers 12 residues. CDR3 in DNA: TGTGCCAGCAGTTTAATACGCCACGAGCAGTACTTC. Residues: CASSLIRHEQYF.